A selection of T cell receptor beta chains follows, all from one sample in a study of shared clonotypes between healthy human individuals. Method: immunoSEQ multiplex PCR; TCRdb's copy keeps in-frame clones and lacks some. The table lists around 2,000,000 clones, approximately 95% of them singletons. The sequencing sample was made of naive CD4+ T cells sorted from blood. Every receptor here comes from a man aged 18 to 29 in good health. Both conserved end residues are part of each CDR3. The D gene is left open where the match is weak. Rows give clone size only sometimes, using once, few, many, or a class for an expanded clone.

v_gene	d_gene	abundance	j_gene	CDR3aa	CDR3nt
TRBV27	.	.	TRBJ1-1	CASSSKTPGGAAEAFF	TGTGCCAGCAGTTCAAAAACCCCGGGGGGGGCGGCTGAAGCTTTCTTT
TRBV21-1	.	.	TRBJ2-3	CASSKVRVVSSTDTQYF	TGTGCCAGCAGCAAAGTACGGGTGGTTTCTAGCACAGATACGCAGTATTTT
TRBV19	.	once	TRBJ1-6	CASSNQGFDSPLHF	TGTGCCAGTAGTAACCAGGGTTTCGATTCACCCCTCCACTTT
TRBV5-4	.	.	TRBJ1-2	CASRIEGTDGYTF	TGTGCCAGCAGAATTGAGGGGACGGATGGCTACACCTTC
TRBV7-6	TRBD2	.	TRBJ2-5	CASRLGGAQETQYF	TGTGCCAGCAGACTCGGGGGGGCCCAAGAGACCCAGTACTTC
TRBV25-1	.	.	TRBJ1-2	CASSEGQGYHYTF	TGTGCCAGCAGTGAAGGTCAGGGCTATCACTACACCTTC
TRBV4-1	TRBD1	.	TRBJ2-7	CASARTGGPYEQYF	TGCGCCAGCGCGCGGACAGGGGGCCCCTACGAGCAGTACTTC
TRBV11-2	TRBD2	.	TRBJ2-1	CASSLHTSGLSNEQFF	TGTGCCAGCAGCTTACATACTAGCGGACTCAGCAATGAGCAGTTCTTC
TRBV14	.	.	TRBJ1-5	CASSQDQDQPQHF	TGTGCCAGCAGCCAAGATCAGGATCAGCCCCAGCATTTT
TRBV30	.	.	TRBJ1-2	CAWSPTFRQDRDYGYTF	TGTGCCTGGAGTCCTACTTTCAGACAGGATCGCGACTATGGCTACACCTTC
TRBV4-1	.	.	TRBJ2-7	CASSQDRNPAYEQYF	TGCGCCAGCAGCCAAGACAGGAATCCTGCCTACGAGCAGTACTTC
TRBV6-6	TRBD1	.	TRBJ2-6	CASSTGQGSNVLTF	TGTGCCAGCAGTACCGGACAGGGCTCCAACGTCCTGACTTTC
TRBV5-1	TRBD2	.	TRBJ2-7	CASSLEAGGGTYEQYF	TGCGCCAGCAGCTTGGAAGCGGGGGGCGGTACCTACGAGCAGTACTTC
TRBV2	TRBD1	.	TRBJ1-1	CASGGTGGVNTEAFF	TGTGCCAGTGGAGGGACAGGGGGAGTGAACACTGAAGCTTTCTTT